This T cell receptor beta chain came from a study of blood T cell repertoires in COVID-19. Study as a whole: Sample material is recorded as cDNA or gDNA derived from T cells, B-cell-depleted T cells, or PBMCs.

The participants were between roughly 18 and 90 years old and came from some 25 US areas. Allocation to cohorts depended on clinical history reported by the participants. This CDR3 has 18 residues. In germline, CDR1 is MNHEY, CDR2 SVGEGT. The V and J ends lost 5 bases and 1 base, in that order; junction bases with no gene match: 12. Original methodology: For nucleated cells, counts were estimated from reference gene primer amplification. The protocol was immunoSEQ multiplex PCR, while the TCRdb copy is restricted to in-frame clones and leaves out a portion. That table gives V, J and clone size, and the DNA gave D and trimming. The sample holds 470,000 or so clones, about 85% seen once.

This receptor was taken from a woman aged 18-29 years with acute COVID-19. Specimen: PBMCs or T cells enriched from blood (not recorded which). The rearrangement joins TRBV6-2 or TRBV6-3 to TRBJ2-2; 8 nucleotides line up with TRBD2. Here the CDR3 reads CASSPPGIAGWNTGELFF. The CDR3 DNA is TGTGCCAGCAGTCCCCCCGGGATAGCGGGATGGAACACCGGGGAGCTGTTTTTT.